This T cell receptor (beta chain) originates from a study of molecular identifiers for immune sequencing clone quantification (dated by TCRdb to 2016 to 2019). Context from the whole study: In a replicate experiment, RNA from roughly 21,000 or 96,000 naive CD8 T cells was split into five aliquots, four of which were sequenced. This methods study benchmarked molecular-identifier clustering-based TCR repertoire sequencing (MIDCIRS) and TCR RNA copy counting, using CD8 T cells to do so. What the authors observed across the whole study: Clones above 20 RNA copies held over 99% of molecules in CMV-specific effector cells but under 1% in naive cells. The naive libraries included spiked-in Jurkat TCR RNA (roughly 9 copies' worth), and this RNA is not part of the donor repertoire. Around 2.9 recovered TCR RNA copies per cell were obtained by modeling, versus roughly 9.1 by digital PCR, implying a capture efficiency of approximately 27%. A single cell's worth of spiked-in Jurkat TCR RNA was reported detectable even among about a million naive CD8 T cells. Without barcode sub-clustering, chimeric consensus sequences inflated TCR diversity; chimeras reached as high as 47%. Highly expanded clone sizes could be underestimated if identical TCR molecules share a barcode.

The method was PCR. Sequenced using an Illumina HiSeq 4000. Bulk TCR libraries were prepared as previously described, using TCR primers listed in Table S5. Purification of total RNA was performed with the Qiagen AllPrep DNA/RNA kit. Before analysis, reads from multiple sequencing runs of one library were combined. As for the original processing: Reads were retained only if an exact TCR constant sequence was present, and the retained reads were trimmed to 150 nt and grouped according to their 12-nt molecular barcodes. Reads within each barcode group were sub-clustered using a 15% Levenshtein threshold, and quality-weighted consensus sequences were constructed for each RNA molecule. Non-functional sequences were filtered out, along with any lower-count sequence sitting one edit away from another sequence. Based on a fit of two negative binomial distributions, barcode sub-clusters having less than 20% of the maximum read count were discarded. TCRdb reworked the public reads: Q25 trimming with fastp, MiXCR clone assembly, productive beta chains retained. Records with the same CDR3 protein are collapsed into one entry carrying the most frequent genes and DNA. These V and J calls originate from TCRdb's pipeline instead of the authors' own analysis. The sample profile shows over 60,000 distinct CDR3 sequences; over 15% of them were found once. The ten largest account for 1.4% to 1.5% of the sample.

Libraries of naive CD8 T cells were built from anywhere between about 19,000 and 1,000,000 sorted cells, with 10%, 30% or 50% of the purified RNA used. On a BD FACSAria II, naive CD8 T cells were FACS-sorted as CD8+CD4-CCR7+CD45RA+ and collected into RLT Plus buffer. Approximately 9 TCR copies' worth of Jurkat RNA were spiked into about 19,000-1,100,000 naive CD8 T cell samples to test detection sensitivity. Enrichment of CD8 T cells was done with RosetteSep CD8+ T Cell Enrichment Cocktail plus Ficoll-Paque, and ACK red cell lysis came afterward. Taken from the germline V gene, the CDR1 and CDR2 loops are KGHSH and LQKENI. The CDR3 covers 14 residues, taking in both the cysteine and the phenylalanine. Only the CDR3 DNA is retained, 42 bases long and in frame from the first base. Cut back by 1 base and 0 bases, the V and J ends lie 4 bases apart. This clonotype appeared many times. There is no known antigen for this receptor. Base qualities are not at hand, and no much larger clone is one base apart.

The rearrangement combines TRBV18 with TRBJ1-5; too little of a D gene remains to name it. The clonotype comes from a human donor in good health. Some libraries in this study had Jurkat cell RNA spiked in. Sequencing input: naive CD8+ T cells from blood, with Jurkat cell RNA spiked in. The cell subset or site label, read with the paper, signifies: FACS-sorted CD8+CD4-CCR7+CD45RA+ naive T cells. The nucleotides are TGTGCCAGCTCACCACAGGTTAGCAATCAGCCCCAGCATTTT. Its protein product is CASSPQVSNQPQHF.